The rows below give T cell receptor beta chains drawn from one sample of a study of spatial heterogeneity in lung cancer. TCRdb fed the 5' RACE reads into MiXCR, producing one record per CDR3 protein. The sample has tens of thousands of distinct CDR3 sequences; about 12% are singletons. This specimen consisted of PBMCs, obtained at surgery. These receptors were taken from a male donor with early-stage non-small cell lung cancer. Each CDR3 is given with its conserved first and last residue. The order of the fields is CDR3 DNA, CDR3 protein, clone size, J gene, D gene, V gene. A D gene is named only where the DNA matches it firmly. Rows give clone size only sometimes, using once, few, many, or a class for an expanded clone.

TGTGCCTGGAGTGTACAGCGGGACGGATCCTACGAGCAGTACTTC,CAWSVQRDGSYEQYF,once,TRBJ2-7,TRBD2,TRBV30
TGTGCCATCAGTGATGTTGGGGGAGACACCGGGGAGCTGTTTTTT,CAISDVGGDTGELFF,few,TRBJ2-2,.,TRBV10-3
TGTGCCAGCAGCGAAAGCCCAGGGCAGCCCCAGCATTTT,CASSESPGQPQHF,few,TRBJ1-5,.,TRBV6-5
TGTGCCAGCAGCTTAGAGAGAGTGACCCAGTACTTC,CASSLERVTQYF,.,TRBJ2-5,.,TRBV7-2
TGTGCCAGCAGCTTTCTTGGACAGGCGAATCAGCCCCAGCATTTT,CASSFLGQANQPQHF,few,TRBJ1-5,TRBD1,TRBV7-8
TGTGCCAGCAGCTGGTTGGACGAAAAACTGTTTTTT,CASSWLDEKLFF,.,TRBJ1-4,.,TRBV28
TGTGCCAGCAGGAGAGCGGGAGGGCGGGAGACCCAGTACTTC,CASRRAGGRETQYF,.,TRBJ2-5,TRBD2,TRBV7-2
TGCAGCGTTCGACTAGCGGAAGAGACCCAGTACTTC,CSVRLAEETQYF,few,TRBJ2-5,TRBD2,TRBV29-1
TGTGCCAGCACCTCCTCCGGAGTTTCCTACGAGCAGTACTTC,CASTSSGVSYEQYF,few,TRBJ2-7,.,TRBV7-2
TGTGCCAGCAGCTCCGGACCCTTAGCGGGTACGAACACCGGGGAGCTGTTTTTT,CASSSGPLAGTNTGELFF,.,TRBJ2-2,TRBD2,TRBV13
TGCAGCGTTGACCAGGGCTCTGGGGCCAACGTCCTGACTTTC,CSVDQGSGANVLTF,few,TRBJ2-6,.,TRBV29-1
TGCAGCGTTGCCCAACTATCGCACTCCTACGAGCAGTACTTC,CSVAQLSHSYEQYF,many,TRBJ2-7,.,TRBV29-1
TGTGCCACCGGACAGAGGCAGAGAGGGACAGATACGCAGTATTTT,CATGQRQRGTDTQYF,.,TRBJ2-3,.,TRBV6-6
TGTGCCAGCAGTTCATCCGGGACTAGCGGGAGTTTCTCCTACGAGCAGTACTTC,CASSSSGTSGSFSYEQYF,.,TRBJ2-7,TRBD2,TRBV13
TGTGCCAGCAGTTATTCGGACAACCAGGTAGATACGCAGTATTTT,CASSYSDNQVDTQYF,few,TRBJ2-3,.,TRBV6-5
TGCAGTGCTAGAGATGTGTCTTCTGGGAACTCCGAGCAGTACTTC,CSARDVSSGNSEQYF,few,TRBJ2-7,.,TRBV20-1
TGCAGTGCTACTGGGGACAGCGGTAGCACAGATACGCAGTATTTT,CSATGDSGSTDTQYF,few,TRBJ2-3,TRBD1,TRBV20-1
TGTGCCAGCAGCCCACCTAGCGGGAGGATGGATACGCAGTATTTT,CASSPPSGRMDTQYF,few,TRBJ2-3,TRBD2,TRBV4-2
TGTGCCAGCAGTTTAGTGGTCTCATCAGATACGCAGTATTTT,CASSLVVSSDTQYF,few,TRBJ2-3,.,TRBV12-3/TRBV12-4
TGTGCCAGCAGCCCGGGCGCTCATGGAAATTCACCCCTCCACTTT,CASSPGAHGNSPLHF,.,TRBJ1-6,.,TRBV7-9
TGCGCCAGCAGCCAAGAACAGGGGGGAGAGCAGTACTTC,CASSQEQGGEQYF,few,TRBJ2-7,TRBD1,TRBV4-3
TGTGCCAGCAGACCCACAGGGCTCCCCTCCTACGAGCAGTACTTC,CASRPTGLPSYEQYF,.,TRBJ2-7,.,TRBV28
TGCGCCAGCGGAACAGGGGGCGTTGGTGGCTACACCTTC,CASGTGGVGGYTF,many,TRBJ1-2,TRBD1,TRBV4-3
TGTGCCAGCAGCCCCCGGGGTAGTGCCAAAAACATTCAGTACTTC,CASSPRGSAKNIQYF,.,TRBJ2-4,.,TRBV7-2
TGTGCCAGCAGTTACTTGCGAGAAAGGCTTGCGACCAACAATGAGCAGTTCTTC,CASSYLRERLATNNEQFF,.,TRBJ2-1,.,TRBV6-5
TGTGCCAGCAGCTTAGTGGGCAGGGAGCGCTACACCTTC,CASSLVGRERYTF,.,TRBJ1-2,.,TRBV7-2
TGTGCCAGCAGCCGGAGACGGGGACAGGGTTACTATGGCTACACCTTC,CASSRRRGQGYYGYTF,.,TRBJ1-2,TRBD1,TRBV7-2
TGTGCCAGCAGCTTAGCGAGCGGGAGAACCGGGGAGCTGTTTTTT,CASSLASGRTGELFF,.,TRBJ2-2,TRBD2,TRBV7-2
TGTGCCAGCAGCCCGCCCGAGCGGGAGGGTTACGAGCAGTACTTC,CASSPPEREGYEQYF,few,TRBJ2-7,TRBD2,TRBV7-2
TGCGCCAGCAGACAGGGGCACTCTGGGGCCAACGTCCTGACTTTC,CASRQGHSGANVLTF,.,TRBJ2-6,TRBD1,TRBV5-1
TGTGCCAGCATTATTGGAAACACCATATATTTT,CASIIGNTIYF,.,TRBJ1-3,.,TRBV28
TGCAGCGCTGGAGGGACAGCCTCCTACGAGCAGTACTTC,CSAGGTASYEQYF,.,TRBJ2-7,.,TRBV29-1
TGCAGCGTTGAAGATCTACTAAACACTGAAGCTTTCTTT,CSVEDLLNTEAFF,few,TRBJ1-1,.,TRBV29-1
TGTGCCAGCAGTTCCCTACTAGAGTGGGGATCTGGCGAGCAGTACTTC,CASSSLLEWGSGEQYF,.,TRBJ2-7,.,TRBV6-6
TGTGCCAGCAGCCAAGCCCGGACTGGCAATGAGCAGTTCTTC,CASSQARTGNEQFF,many,TRBJ2-1,.,TRBV14
TGTGCCAGCAGCTTATCGGGGGGGCTCAACAATGAGCAGTTCTTC,CASSLSGGLNNEQFF,few,TRBJ2-1,TRBD2,TRBV11-2
TGCGCCAGCGCCCCCTCGACAGGGGTCGAGCAGTACTTC,CASAPSTGVEQYF,.,TRBJ2-7,TRBD1,TRBV10-2
TGCGCCAGCAGCCAAGATACAGGGAAATGGAATGGCTACACCTTC,CASSQDTGKWNGYTF,.,TRBJ1-2,.,TRBV4-1
TGTGCCAGCAGTTCCCGGACAGGGGGCTATGGAAACACCATATATTTC,CASSSRTGGYGNTIYF,few,TRBJ1-3,TRBD1,TRBV12-3/TRBV12-4
TGTGCCAGCAGCTTAGACAGGGAAGCTGAAGCTTTCTTT,CASSLDREAEAFF,few,TRBJ1-1,.,TRBV7-8
TGTGCCAGCAGCTCAGAGACAGGTCCTTCCTACGAGCAGTACTTC,CASSSETGPSYEQYF,.,TRBJ2-7,.,TRBV11-2
TGTGCCAGCAGCAAGACTAGCGGGAGTGGCGAGCAGTACTTC,CASSKTSGSGEQYF,many,TRBJ2-7,TRBD2,TRBV28
TGTGCCAGCAGCGTAGTAGCGGGCCGCACAGATACGCAGTATTTT,CASSVVAGRTDTQYF,many,TRBJ2-3,TRBD2,TRBV9
TGTGCCAGCAGCGGAAGGGACTTACGCTATGGCTACACCTTC,CASSGRDLRYGYTF,few,TRBJ1-2,.,TRBV11-2
TGCAGTGCTATGGACAGGGGAACTGGAAACACCATATATTTT,CSAMDRGTGNTIYF,few,TRBJ1-3,TRBD1,TRBV20-1
TGTGCCAGCAGCCCCGACATGGCGGGGGGCTACGAGCAGTACTTC,CASSPDMAGGYEQYF,.,TRBJ2-7,TRBD2,TRBV12-3/TRBV12-4
TGTGCCAGCAGTTTTGGCGCCCGATCGAACACCGGGGAGCTGTTTTTT,CASSFGARSNTGELFF,few,TRBJ2-2,.,TRBV12-3/TRBV12-4
TGTGCCAGCAGTTCCACTACCTATGGCTACACCTTC,CASSSTTYGYTF,.,TRBJ1-2,.,TRBV6-2/TRBV6-3
TGCGCCAGCAGCCCGCAGGGGACCGGGGCCAACGTCCTGACTTTC,CASSPQGTGANVLTF,few,TRBJ2-6,.,TRBV4-3
TGTGCCAGCAGCCGTCGACTAGCGGGGGCCCTCACAGATACGCAGTATTTT,CASSRRLAGALTDTQYF,.,TRBJ2-3,TRBD2,TRBV13